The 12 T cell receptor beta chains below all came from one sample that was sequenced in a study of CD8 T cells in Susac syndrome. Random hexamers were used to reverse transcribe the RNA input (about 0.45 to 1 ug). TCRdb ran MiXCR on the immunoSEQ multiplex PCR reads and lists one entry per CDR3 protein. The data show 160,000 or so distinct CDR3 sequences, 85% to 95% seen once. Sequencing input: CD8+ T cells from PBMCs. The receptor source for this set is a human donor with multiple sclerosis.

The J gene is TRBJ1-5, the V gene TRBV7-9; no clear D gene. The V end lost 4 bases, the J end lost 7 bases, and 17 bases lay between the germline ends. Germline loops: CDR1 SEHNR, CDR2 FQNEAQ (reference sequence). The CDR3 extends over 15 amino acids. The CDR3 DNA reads TGTGCCAGCAGCTCAGTACCAGGACTGCCGCAGCCCCAGCATTTT. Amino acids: CASSSVPGLPQPQHF.

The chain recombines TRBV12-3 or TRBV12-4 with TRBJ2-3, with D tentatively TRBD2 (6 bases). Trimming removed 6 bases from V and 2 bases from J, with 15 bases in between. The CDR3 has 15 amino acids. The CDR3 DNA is TGTGCCAGCAGCCCCGGGAGTCCCACCACAGATACGCAGTATTTT. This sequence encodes CASSPGSPTTDTQYF.

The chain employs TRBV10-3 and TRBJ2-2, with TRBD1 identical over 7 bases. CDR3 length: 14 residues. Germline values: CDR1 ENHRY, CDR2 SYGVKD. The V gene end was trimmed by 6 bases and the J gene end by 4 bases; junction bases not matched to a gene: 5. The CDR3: CAIRARGITGELFF. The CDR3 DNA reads TGTGCCATCAGGGCCAGGGGGATCACCGGGGAGCTGTTTTTT.

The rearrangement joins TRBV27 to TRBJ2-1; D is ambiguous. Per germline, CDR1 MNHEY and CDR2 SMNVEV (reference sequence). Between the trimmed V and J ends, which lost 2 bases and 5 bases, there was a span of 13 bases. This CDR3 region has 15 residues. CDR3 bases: TGTGCCAGCAGTTTAAATAGCTGGGGAAACAATGAGCAGTTCTTC. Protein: CASSLNSWGNNEQFF.

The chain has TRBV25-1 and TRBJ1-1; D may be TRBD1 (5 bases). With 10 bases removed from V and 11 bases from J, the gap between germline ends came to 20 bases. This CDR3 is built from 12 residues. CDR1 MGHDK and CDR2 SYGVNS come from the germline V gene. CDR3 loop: CATRRGLPIAFF. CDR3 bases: TGTGCCACCCGTCGGGGGTTACCGATCGCTTTCTTT. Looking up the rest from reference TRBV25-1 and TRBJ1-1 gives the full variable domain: EADIYQTPRYLVIGTGKKITLECSQTMGHDKMYWYQQDPGMELHLIHYSYGVNSTEKGDLSSESTVSRIRTEHFPLTLESARPSHTSQYLCATRRGLPIAFFGQGTRLTVV.

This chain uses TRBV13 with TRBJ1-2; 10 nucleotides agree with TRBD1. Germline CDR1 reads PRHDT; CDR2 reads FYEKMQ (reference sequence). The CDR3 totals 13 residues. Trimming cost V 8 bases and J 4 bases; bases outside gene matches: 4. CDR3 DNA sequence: TGTGCCAGCCGGACAGGGGGATCCTATGGCTACACCTTC. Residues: CASRTGGSYGYTF.

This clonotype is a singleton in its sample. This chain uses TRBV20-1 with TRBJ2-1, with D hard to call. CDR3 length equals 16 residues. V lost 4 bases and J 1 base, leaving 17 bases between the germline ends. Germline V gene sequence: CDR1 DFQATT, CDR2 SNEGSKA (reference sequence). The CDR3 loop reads CSAIVPDLTSYNEQFF. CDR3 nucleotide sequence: TGCAGTGCTATAGTTCCGGACCTTACTTCCTACAATGAGCAGTTCTTC.

Here the CDR3 reads CASSLPGKSYNEQFF. DNA for the CDR3: TGTGCCAGCAGCCTCCCAGGGAAATCCTACAATGAGCAGTTCTTC. The chain has TRBV3-1 and TRBJ2-1, with D tentatively TRBD1 (5 bases). Germline-derived CDR1 and CDR2 are LGHDT and YNNKEL (reference sequence). V lost 4 bases to trimming and J lost 1 base, with 11 bases between them. The CDR3 sequence is 15 residues long.

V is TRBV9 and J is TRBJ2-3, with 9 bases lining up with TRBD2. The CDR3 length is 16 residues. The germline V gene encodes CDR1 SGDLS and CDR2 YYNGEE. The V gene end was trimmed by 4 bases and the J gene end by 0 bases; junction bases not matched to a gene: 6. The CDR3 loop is CASSSSGRDSTDTQYF. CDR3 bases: TGTGCCAGCAGCAGTAGCGGGAGAGACAGCACAGATACGCAGTATTTT. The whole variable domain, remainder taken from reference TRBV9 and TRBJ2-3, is DSGVTQTPKHLITATGQRVTLRCSPRSGDLSVYWYQQSLDQGLQFLIQYYNGEERAKGNILERFSAQQFPDLHSELNLSSLELGDSALYFCASSSSGRDSTDTQYFGPGTRLTVL.

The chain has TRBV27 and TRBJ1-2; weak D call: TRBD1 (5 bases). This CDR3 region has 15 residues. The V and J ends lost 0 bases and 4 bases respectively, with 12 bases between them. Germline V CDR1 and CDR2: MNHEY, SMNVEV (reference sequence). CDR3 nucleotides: TGTGCCAGCAGTTTATCGGCACCCGGGGGCTATGGCTACACCTTC. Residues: CASSLSAPGGYGYTF.

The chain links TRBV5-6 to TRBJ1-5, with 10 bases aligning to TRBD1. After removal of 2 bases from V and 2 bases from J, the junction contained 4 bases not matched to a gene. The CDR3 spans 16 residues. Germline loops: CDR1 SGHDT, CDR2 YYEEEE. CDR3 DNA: TGTGCCAGCAGCTTCTGGACAGGGGGAGGCAATCAGCCCCAGCATTTT. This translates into CASSFWTGGGNQPQHF.

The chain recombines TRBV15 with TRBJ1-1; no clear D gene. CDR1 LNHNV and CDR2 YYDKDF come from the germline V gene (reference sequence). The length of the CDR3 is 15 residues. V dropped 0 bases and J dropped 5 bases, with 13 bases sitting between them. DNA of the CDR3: TGTGCCACCAGCAGAGATGTAGGGAGCGGAACTGAAGCTTTCTTT. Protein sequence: CATSRDVGSGTEAFF.